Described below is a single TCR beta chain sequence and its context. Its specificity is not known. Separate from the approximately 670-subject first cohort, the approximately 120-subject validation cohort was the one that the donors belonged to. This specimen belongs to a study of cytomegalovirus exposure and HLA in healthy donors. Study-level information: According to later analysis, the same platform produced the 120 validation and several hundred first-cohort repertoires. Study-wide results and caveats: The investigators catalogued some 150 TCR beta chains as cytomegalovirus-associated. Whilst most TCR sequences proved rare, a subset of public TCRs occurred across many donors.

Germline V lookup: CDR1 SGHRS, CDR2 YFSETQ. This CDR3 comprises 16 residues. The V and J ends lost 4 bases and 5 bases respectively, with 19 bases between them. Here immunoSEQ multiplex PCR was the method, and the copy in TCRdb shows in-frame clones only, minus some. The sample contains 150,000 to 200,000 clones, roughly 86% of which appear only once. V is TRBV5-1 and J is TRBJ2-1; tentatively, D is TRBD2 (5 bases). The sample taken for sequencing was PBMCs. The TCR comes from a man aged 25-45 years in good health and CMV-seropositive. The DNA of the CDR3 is TGCGCCAGCAGCGGAAGCTCACTGGGAGCCCACAATGAGCAGTTCTTC. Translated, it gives CASSGSSLGAHNEQFF. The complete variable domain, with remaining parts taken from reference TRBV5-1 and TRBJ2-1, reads KAGVTQTPRYLIKTRGQQVTLSCSPISGHRSVSWYQQTPGQGLQFLFEYFSETQRNKGNFPGRFSGRQFSNSRSEMNVSTLELGDSALYLCASSGSSLGAHNEQFFGPGTRLTVL.